This note documents a single T cell receptor beta chain sequence. This sample was included in a study of blood T cell repertoires in COVID-19. The overall study: The United States, Italy and Spain were the sources of the acute and convalescent COVID-19 samples.

Only in-frame clones appear in the TCRdb table, and some are missing; sequencing was by immunoSEQ multiplex PCR. Of 140,000 or so clones listed, more than 75% are singletons. V lost 6 bases to trimming and J lost 3 bases, with 12 bases between them. Germline lookup yields CDR1 KGHSH and CDR2 LQKENI. CDR3 length: 14 residues. This sequence originates from a man between 60 and 70 years old who had recovered from COVID-19. The sequenced material came from PBMCs or T cells enriched from blood (not recorded which). J is TRBJ1-3 and V is TRBV18; D possibly corresponds to TRBD1 (5 bases). The CDR3 loop is CASSGLGGGNTIYF. As DNA, the CDR3 is TGTGCCAGCTCCGGGCTCGGGGGTGGAAACACCATATATTTT.